Listed below are T cell receptor beta chains from one sample, sequenced in a study of regulatory T cells in long-lasting Graves disease. Using its own MiXCR run on the multiplex PCR reads, TCRdb lists one record per CDR3 protein. The profile shows 350,000 to 450,000 distinct CDR3 sequences, roughly 12% of them singletons. These data were also filed under a second study, of T cells in Graves' hyperthyroidism and ophthalmopathy.

The sequenced sample was peripheral blood mononuclear cells (PBMCs), obtained at new diagnosis, from a patient treated with antithyroid drugs. The receptors derive from a young woman with Graves disease. Both conserved end residues are part of each CDR3. The order of the fields is CDR3 protein, CDR3 DNA, V gene, J gene, D gene, clone size. A D gene is named only where the DNA matches it firmly. Not all rows give a size; the values are once, few, many and, for expanded clones, a class.

CASSLIGGRRAFF	TGTGCCAGCAGTTTAATCGGGGGTCGAAGAGCTTTCTTT	TRBV28	TRBJ1-1	NA	NA
CASSLGDRDAYGYTF	TGTGCCAGCAGCTTAGGGGACAGGGATGCCTATGGCTACACCTTC	TRBV13	TRBJ1-2	TRBD1	many
CASSLGDYVNEQFF	TGTGCCAGCAGCTTGGGGGACTATGTCAATGAGCAGTTCTTC	TRBV7-3	TRBJ2-1	TRBD2	many
CSARRVAGERERETQYF	TGCAGTGCTAGGCGGGTAGCGGGAGAGAGGGAGCGGGAGACCCAGTACTTC	TRBV20-1	TRBJ2-5	TRBD2	many
CASSFRPDTDTQYF	TGTGCCAGCAGTTTCCGGCCGGACACAGATACGCAGTATTTT	TRBV28	TRBJ2-3	NA	NA
CASSSDIANTGELFF	TGTGCCAGCAGCTCCGACATCGCGAACACCGGGGAGCTGTTTTTT	TRBV7-9	TRBJ2-2	NA	NA
CASSFWTSYNEQFF	TGTGCCAGCAGCTTCTGGACAAGCTACAATGAGCAGTTCTTC	TRBV7-9	TRBJ2-1	NA	many
CAWSGTVYGYTF	TGTGCCTGGAGCGGGACCGTTTATGGCTACACCTTC	TRBV30	TRBJ1-2	NA	many
CSVVTQGPYEQYF	TGCAGCGTTGTTACGCAGGGCCCCTACGAGCAGTACTTC	TRBV29-1	TRBJ2-7	NA	many
CSASRDRQVNTEAFF	TGCAGCGCCTCAAGGGACAGACAAGTGAACACTGAAGCTTTCTTT	TRBV29-1	TRBJ1-1	TRBD1	few
CASSSWERGNTGELFF	TGTGCCAGCAGCTCCTGGGAAAGAGGGAACACCGGGGAGCTGTTTTTT	TRBV12-3/TRBV12-4	TRBJ2-2	NA	many
CASSQEGGGVRNEQFF	TGCGCCAGCAGCCAAGAGGGCGGGGGGGTCCGGAATGAGCAGTTCTTC	TRBV4-3	TRBJ2-1	TRBD2	NA
CASSYGPREAFF	TGTGCCAGCAGTTATGGACCCCGAGAAGCTTTCTTT	TRBV6-2/TRBV6-3	TRBJ1-1	NA	many
CSARSRTLGGELFF	TGCAGTGCTAGATCGCGGACCCTGGGGGGGGAGCTGTTTTTT	TRBV20-1	TRBJ2-2	NA	many
CSAHGVQEYNEQFF	TGCAGTGCTCATGGCGTACAGGAGTACAATGAGCAGTTCTTC	TRBV20-1	TRBJ2-1	NA	many
CSAGVPGFLNYGYTF	TGCAGTGCTGGAGTTCCAGGCTTCCTTAACTATGGCTACACCTTC	TRBV20-1	TRBJ1-2	NA	few
CASSSPDRVNQPQHF	TGTGCCAGCAGCTCACCGGACAGGGTTAATCAGCCCCAGCATTTT	TRBV5-8	TRBJ1-5	TRBD1	NA
CASSPGTGGVTLHF	TGCGCCAGCAGTCCCGGGACGGGGGGGGTCACCCTCCACTTT	TRBV5-1	TRBJ1-6	NA	many
CASSLDRGRNTEAFF	TGTGCCAGCAGTCTAGACAGGGGGCGGAACACTGAAGCTTTCTTT	TRBV27	TRBJ1-1	TRBD1	NA
CASSLGTSKNIQYF	TGTGCCAGCAGTTTAGGGACATCCAAAAACATTCAGTACTTC	TRBV27	TRBJ2-4	NA	many
CASSYSGGTGNTEAFF	TGTGCCAGCAGTTATTCGGGCGGGACAGGGAACACTGAAGCTTTCTTT	TRBV6-5	TRBJ1-1	TRBD1	once
CASSEGGSGAFYNEQFF	TGTGCCAGCAGCGAGGGGGGGTCAGGGGCTTTTTACAATGAGCAGTTCTTC	TRBV9	TRBJ2-1	NA	few
CASSLPSTSGGSYNEQFF	TGTGCCAGCAGCCTCCCCTCGACTAGCGGGGGCTCCTACAATGAGCAGTTCTTC	TRBV7-9	TRBJ2-1	TRBD2	NA
CASTLTGRRKEELFF	TGTGCCAGCACCTTGACAGGTCGAAGGAAGGAGGAGCTGTTTTTT	TRBV12-3/TRBV12-4	TRBJ2-2	NA	many
CASKGGPNSPLHF	TGTGCCAGCAAGGGGGGGCCCAATTCACCCCTCCACTTT	TRBV6-1	TRBJ1-6	NA	NA
CSVDGRLNTEAFF	TGCAGCGTTGATGGCAGATTGAACACTGAAGCTTTCTTT	TRBV29-1	TRBJ1-1	NA	many